The entry below describes one T cell receptor (beta chain). This sample was taken from a study of T cells after somatic rescue of genetic block. Repertoires were generated with immunoSEQ multiplex PCR, while TCRdb's copy carries only in-frame clones and drops some. This sample carries fewer than 15,000 clones, around 76% of them seen once, and the ten largest clones take roughly 20%. This TCR was recovered from a boy between 10 and 17 years old. Sequenced: peripheral blood mononuclear cells (PBMCs).

The CDR3 bases are TGTGCCAGCTCACCACGTGAAGGGGATCAGCCCCAGCATTTT. This sequence encodes CASSPREGDQPQHF. The rearrangement joins TRBV18 to TRBJ1-5, with D tentatively TRBD1 (5 bases). The CDR3 sequence is 14 residues long. Germline CDR1 and CDR2: KGHSH and LQKENI. With 1 base removed from V and 5 bases from J, the gap between germline ends came to 9 bases.